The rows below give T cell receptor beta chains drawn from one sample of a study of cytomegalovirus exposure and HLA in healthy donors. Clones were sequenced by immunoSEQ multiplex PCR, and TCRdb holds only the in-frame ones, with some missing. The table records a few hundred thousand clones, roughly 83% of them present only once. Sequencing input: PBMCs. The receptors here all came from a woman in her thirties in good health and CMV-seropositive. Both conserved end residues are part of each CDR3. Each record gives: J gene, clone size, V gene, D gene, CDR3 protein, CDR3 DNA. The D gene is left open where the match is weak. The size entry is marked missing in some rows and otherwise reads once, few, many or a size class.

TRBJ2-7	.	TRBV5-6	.	CASSLVGTREQYF	TGTGCCAGCAGCTTGGTGGGGACGCGCGAGCAGTACTTC
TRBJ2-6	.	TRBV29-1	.	CSVGLRGSSGANVLTF	TGCAGCGTTGGCCTCAGGGGAAGCTCTGGGGCCAACGTCCTGACTTTC
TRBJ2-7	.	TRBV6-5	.	CASSRRANGEQYF	TGTGCCAGCAGCCGGAGGGCCAACGGCGAGCAGTACTTC
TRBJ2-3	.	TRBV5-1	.	CASSFQDRSTDTQYF	TGCGCCAGCAGCTTTCAGGATCGAAGCACAGATACGCAGTATTTT
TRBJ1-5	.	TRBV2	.	CASRPPPGGENQPQHF	TGTGCCAGCAGACCCCCCCCGGGGGGGGAGAATCAGCCCCAGCATTTT
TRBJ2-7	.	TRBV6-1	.	CASSEGTPRPYEQYF	TGTGCCAGCAGTGAAGGCACTCCACGACCCTACGAGCAGTACTTC
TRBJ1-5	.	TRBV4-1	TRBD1	CASSQGTGENQPQHF	TGCGCCAGCAGCCAAGGGACAGGGGAAAATCAGCCCCAGCATTTT
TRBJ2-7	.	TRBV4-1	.	CASSQDTYEQYF	TGCGCCAGCAGCCAAGATACATACGAGCAGTACTTC
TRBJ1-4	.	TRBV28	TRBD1	CASSRIGQGGEKLFF	TGTGCCAGCAGCCGAATAGGACAGGGAGGGGAAAAACTGTTTTTT
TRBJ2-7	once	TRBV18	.	CASSPGYSYEQYF	TGTGCCAGCTCACCGGGTTACTCCTACGAGCAGTACTTC
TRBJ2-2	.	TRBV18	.	CASSPQGGGSGELFF	TGTGCCAGCTCACCACAGGGGGGCGGATCCGGGGAGCTGTTTTTT
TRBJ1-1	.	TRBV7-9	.	CASSDRQALNTEAFF	TGTGCCAGCAGCGACCGACAGGCGTTGAACACTGAAGCTTTCTTT